These T cell receptor beta chains were read from a single sample in a study of naive and memory T cell subsets. MiXCR was run by TCRdb on the 5' RACE reads, yielding one entry per CDR3 protein. The sample has around 56,000 distinct CDR3 sequences, around 8% seen once. These receptors were taken from a female donor in good health. CDR3s include the opening cysteine and the closing phenylalanine or tryptophan. The D gene is left open where the match is weak. The size field is filled for only some rows; it gives once, few, many or a size class.

V gene	CDR3 length	D gene	J gene	clone size	CDR3 protein	CDR3 DNA
TRBV7-2	15	NA	TRBJ1-2	many	CASRIGGGGENGYTF	TGTGCCAGCAGGATCGGGGGCGGGGGAGAGAATGGCTACACCTTC
TRBV20-1	13	NA	TRBJ2-7	few	CSAPQRVTYEQYF	TGCAGTGCCCCCCAGCGGGTTACCTACGAGCAGTACTTC
TRBV19	12	NA	TRBJ2-5	many	CASRLAGETQYF	TGTGCCAGTAGGTTAGCAGGAGAGACCCAGTACTTC
TRBV19	14	NA	TRBJ1-1	NA	CASSITRIGTEAFF	TGTGCCAGTAGTATAACCCGGATAGGGACTGAAGCTTTCTTT
TRBV11-2	15	NA	TRBJ2-3	NA	CASSLGGWGADTQYF	TGTGCCAGCAGCTTAGGCGGGTGGGGTGCAGATACGCAGTATTTT
TRBV6-5	17	TRBD1	TRBJ1-6	NA	CASSLGQGFSYNSPLHF	TGTGCCAGCAGTCTGGGACAGGGTTTCTCCTATAATTCACCCCTCCACTTT
TRBV5-4	15	NA	TRBJ2-2	few	CASSQGHPNTGELFF	TGTGCCAGCAGCCAGGGACACCCGAACACCGGGGAGCTGTTTTTT
TRBV14	16	NA	TRBJ1-4	few	CASSQAVDPLGEKLFF	TGTGCCAGCAGCCAGGCAGTGGACCCGCTCGGGGAAAAACTGTTTTTT
TRBV7-2	14	NA	TRBJ1-5	many	CASSLGLASQPQHF	TGTGCCAGCAGCTTAGGTCTGGCGAGTCAGCCCCAGCATTTT
TRBV7-2	18	TRBD2	TRBJ2-3	few	CASSANRLAGGITDTQYF	TGTGCCAGCAGCGCCAATCGACTAGCGGGGGGTATCACAGATACGCAGTATTTT
TRBV7-9	11	NA	TRBJ2-5	many	CASSKGQTQYF	TGTGCCAGCAGCAAAGGCCAGACCCAGTACTTC
TRBV29-1	13	NA	TRBJ2-2	many	CSVRDKNTGELFF	TGCAGCGTTCGGGACAAGAACACCGGGGAGCTGTTTTTT
TRBV7-2	14	NA	TRBJ1-2	many	CASSRQDLQAPVTF	TGTGCCAGCAGCCGCCAAGACCTACAGGCGCCCGTCACCTTC
TRBV29-1	13	TRBD2	TRBJ2-3	few	CSVALAGGDTQYF	TGCAGCGTTGCACTAGCGGGGGGCGATACGCAGTATTTT
TRBV2	15	NA	TRBJ1-1	few	CASSEKMGINTEAFF	TGTGCCAGCAGTGAAAAAATGGGGATCAACACTGAAGCTTTCTTT
TRBV27	13	NA	TRBJ2-7	many	CASQIQGSYEQYF	TGTGCCAGTCAGATCCAGGGCTCCTACGAGCAGTACTTC
TRBV6-1	11	NA	TRBJ1-2	few	CASRSPGGYTF	TGTGCCAGCCGTTCCCCGGGGGGCTACACCTTC
TRBV28	11	NA	TRBJ2-1	NA	CASSRHYEQFF	TGTGCCAGCAGCCGACACTATGAGCAGTTCTTC
TRBV7-2	16	TRBD1	TRBJ1-2	few	CASSLVVQQGAVGYTF	TGTGCCAGCAGCTTAGTGGTACAGCAGGGGGCCGTTGGCTACACCTTC
TRBV30	13	NA	TRBJ1-1	few	CAWDRHRNTEAFF	TGTGCCTGGGACCGACATCGGAACACTGAAGCTTTCTTT
TRBV5-1	16	NA	TRBJ2-2	NA	CASSPEGHFKTGELFF	TGCGCCAGCAGCCCCGAGGGACACTTTAAAACCGGGGAGCTGTTTTTT